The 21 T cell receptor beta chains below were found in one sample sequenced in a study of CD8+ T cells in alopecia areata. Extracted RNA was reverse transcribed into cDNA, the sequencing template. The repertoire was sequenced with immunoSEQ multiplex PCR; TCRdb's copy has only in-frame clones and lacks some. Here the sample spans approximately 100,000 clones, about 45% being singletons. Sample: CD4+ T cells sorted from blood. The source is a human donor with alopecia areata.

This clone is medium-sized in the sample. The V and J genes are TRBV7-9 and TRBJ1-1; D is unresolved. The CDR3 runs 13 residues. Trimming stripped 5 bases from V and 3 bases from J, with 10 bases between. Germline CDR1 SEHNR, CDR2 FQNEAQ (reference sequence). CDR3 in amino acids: CASSRTRDTEAFF. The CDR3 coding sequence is TGTGCCAGCAGCCGGACTCGTGACACTGAAGCTTTCTTT.

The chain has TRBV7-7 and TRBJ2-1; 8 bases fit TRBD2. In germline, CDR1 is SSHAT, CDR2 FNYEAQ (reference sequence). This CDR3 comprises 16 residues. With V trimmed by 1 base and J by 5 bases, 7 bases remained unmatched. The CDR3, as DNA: TGTGCCAGCAGCTTAGACGCGGGAGGCCATCACAATGAGCAGTTCTTC. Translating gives CASSLDAGGHHNEQFF.

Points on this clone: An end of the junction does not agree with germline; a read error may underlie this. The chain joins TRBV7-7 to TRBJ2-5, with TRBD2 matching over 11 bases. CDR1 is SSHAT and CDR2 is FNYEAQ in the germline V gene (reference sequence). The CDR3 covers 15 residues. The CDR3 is CASSPGLAGAETQYF. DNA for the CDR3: TGTGCTAGCAGCCCAGGACTAGCGGGTGCGGAGACCCAGTACTTC.

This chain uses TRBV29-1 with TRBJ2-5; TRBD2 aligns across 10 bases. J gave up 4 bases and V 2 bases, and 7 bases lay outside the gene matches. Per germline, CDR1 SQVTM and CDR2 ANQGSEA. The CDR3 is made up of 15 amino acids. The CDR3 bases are TGCAGCGTTGAAACCCCGAGACTAGCGGGAGAGACCCAGTACTTC. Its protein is CSVETPRLAGETQYF.

CDR3 amino acids: CSAAVPRGTETQYF. DNA for the CDR3: TGCAGCGCTGCCGTACCCAGGGGCACTGAGACCCAGTACTTC. V usage is TRBV29-1 and J usage is TRBJ2-5, with D perhaps matching TRBD1 (6 bases). Germline V gene lookup returns CDR1 SQVTM and CDR2 ANQGSEA. Deletions cut 7 bases from V and 5 bases from J, with 20 bases between. The length of the CDR3 is 14 residues. The full variable domain, with the rest looked up from reference TRBV29-1 and TRBJ2-5, is SAVISQKPSRDICQRGTSLTIQCQVDSQVTMMFWYRQQPGQSLTLIATANQGSEATYESGFVIDKFPISRPNLTFSTLTVSNMSPEDSSIYLCSAAVPRGTETQYFGPGTRLLVL.

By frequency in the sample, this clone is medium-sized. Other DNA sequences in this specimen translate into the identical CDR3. CDR3 DNA: TGCGCCAGCAGCTCCCAAGAGACCCAGTACTTC. Translation: CASSSQETQYF. V gene TRBV5-1 combines with J gene TRBJ2-5; D not resolved. Germline-derived CDR1 and CDR2 are SGHRS and YFSETQ. This CDR3 comprises 11 residues. Deletions cut 3 bases from V and 1 base from J, with 1 base between.

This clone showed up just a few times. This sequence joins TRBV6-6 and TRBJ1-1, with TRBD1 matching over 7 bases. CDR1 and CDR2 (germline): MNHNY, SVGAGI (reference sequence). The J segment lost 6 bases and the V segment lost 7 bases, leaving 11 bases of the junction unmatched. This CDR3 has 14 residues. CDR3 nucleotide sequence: TGTGCCAGCACCAAGGCGGCAGGGGGACCTGAAGCTTTCTTT. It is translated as CASTKAAGGPEAFF.

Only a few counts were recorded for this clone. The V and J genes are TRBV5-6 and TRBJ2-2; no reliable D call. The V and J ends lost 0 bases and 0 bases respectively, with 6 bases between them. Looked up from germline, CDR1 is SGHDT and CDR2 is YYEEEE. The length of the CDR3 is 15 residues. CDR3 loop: CASSLGLTNTGELFF. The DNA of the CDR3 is TGTGCCAGCAGCTTGGGCCTAACGAACACCGGGGAGCTGTTTTTT.

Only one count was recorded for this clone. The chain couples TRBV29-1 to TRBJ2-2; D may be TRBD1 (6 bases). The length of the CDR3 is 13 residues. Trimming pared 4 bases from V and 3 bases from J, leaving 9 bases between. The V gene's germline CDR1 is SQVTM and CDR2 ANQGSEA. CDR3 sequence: CSVGTGHTGELFF. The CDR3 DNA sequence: TGCAGCGTTGGTACAGGGCACACCGGGGAGCTGTTTTTT.

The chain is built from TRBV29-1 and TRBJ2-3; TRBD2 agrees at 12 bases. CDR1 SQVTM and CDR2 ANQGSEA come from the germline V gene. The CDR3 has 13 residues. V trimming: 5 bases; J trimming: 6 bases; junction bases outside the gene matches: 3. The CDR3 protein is CSVRTSGGDTQYF. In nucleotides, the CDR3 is TGCAGCGTTCGAACTAGCGGGGGGGATACGCAGTATTTT.

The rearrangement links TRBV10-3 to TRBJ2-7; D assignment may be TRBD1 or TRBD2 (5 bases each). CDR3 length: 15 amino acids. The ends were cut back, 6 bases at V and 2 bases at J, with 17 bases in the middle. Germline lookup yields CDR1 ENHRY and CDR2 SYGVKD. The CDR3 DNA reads TGTGCCATCAGCCCCAATGGGGACGGAGCCTACGAGCAGTACTTC. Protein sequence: CAISPNGDGAYEQYF.

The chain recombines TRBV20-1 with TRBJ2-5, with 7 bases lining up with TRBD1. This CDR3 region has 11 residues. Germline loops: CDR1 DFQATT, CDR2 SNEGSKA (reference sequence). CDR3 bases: TGCAGCCCACAGGGGTCGGAGACCCAGTACTTC. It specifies CSPQGSETQYF.

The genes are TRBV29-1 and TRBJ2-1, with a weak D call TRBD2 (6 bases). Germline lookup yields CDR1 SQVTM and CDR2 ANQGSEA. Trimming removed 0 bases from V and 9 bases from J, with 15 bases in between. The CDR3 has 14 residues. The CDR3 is CSVEDGGGRGEQFF. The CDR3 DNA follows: TGCAGCGTTGAAGACGGGGGAGGCCGGGGTGAGCAGTTCTTC.

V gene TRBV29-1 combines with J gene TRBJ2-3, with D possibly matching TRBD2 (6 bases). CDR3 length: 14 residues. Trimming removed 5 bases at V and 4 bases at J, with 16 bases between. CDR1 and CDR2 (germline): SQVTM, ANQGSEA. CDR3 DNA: TGCAGCGTTAAGGGCGGGGCAGGTGCAGATACGCAGTATTTT. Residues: CSVKGGAGADTQYF.

The CDR3 region is CASSEYGDRVHEQFF. The CDR3 DNA reads TGTGCCAGCAGTGAATACGGGGACAGGGTACATGAGCAGTTCTTC. V is TRBV25-1 and J is TRBJ2-1, with TRBD1 matching over 9 bases. V lost 0 bases to trimming and J lost 8 bases; unmatched junction nucleotides: 5. This CDR3 has 15 residues. Germline loops: CDR1 MGHDK, CDR2 SYGVNS.

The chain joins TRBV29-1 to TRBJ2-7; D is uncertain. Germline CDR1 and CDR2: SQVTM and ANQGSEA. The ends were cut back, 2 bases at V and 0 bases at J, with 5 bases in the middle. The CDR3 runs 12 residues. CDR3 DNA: TGCAGCGTTGAATCCAGCTCCTACGAGCAGTACTTC. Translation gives CSVESSSYEQYF.

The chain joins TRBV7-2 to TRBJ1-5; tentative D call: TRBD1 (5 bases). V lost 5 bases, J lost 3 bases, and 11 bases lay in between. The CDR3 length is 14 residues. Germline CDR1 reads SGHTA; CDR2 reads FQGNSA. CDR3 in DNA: TGTGCCAGCAGCCCGGACAACGTCAATCAGCCCCAGCATTTT. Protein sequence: CASSPDNVNQPQHF.

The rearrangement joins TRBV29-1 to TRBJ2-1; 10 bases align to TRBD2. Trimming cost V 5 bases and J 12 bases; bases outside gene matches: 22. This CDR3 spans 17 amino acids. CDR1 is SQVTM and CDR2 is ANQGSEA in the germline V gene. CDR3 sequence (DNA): TGCAGCGTTACCCTAAGCGGGAGGGAGGCCATTAGGGGCGGGCAGTTCTTC. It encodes CSVTLSGREAIRGGQFF.

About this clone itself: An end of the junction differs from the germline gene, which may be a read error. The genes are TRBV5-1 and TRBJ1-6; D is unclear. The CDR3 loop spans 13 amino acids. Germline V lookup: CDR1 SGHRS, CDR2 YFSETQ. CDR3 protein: CASNLAEGSPLHF. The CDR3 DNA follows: TGCGCCAGCAACTTGGCGGAGGGATCACCCCTCCACTTT.

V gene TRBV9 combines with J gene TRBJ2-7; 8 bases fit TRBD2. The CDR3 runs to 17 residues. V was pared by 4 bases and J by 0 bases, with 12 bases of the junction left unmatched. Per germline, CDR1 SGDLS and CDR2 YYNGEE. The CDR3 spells CASSPRWASGPSYEQYF. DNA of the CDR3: TGTGCCAGCAGCCCAAGATGGGCTAGCGGGCCCTCCTACGAGCAGTACTTC.

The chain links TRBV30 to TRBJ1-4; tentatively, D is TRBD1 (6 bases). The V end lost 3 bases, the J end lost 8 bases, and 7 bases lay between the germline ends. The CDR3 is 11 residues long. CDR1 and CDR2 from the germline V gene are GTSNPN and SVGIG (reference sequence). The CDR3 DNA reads TGTGCCTGGAGGACAGGCGAAAAACTGTTTTTT. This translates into CAWRTGEKLFF. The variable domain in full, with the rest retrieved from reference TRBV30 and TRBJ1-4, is SQTIHQWPATLVQPVGSPLSLECTVEGTSNPNLYWYRQAAGRGLQLLFYSVGIGQISSEVPQNLSASRPQDRQFILSSKKLLLSDSGFYLCAWRTGEKLFFGSGTQLSVL.